This T cell receptor beta chain came from a study of regulatory T cells in long-lasting Graves disease (dated by TCRdb to about 2021). With regard to the full study: Antithyroid drugs had been taken for less than 3 months by newly diagnosed Graves' disease patients. A total of roughly 35 samples underwent TCR sequencing: about 13 from persistent and around 20 from newly diagnosed Graves' disease patients. This study used TCR sequencing and RNA sequencing of peripheral blood to compare persistent Graves' disease patients against newly diagnosed Graves' disease patients. The study was conducted in China and was registered as a clinical trial. Paper-wide results and their limitations: Persistent disease showed preferential use of TRBV28, TRBJ1-2 and TRBJ2-5, whereas newly diagnosed disease favored TRBV20-1 and TRBJ2-1. A larger number of public clonotypes was shared among persistent patients (around 3,000) than among newly diagnosed patients (over 850). The authors acknowledged the small sample size as a limitation that may reduce accuracy. The study examined only peripheral blood because the primary lesion, thyroid tissue, could not be accessed. Compared with newly diagnosed patients, persistent Graves' disease patients had lower TCR Shannon entropy and fewer highly expanded clones, which suggests clonal expansion. Sequencing and analysis were limited to the TCR beta chain.

The junction shows trimming of 3 bases on V and 7 bases on J, plus 19 bases between the germline ends. Sequences SGHAT (CDR1) and FQNNGV (CDR2) are obtained from the germline V gene. The CDR3 has 15 amino acids, counting the end cysteine and phenylalanine. Only CDR3 DNA remains: 45 bases, in frame from the first base. The time point label of this sample denotes: newly diagnosed GD, antithyroid drugs for less than 3 months. RNA was extracted from PBMCs in TRIzol for both TCR sequencing and RNA sequencing. The diagnosis of Graves' disease followed American Thyroid Association guidelines. Patients were recruited from an endocrinology department in Xi'an, China. From each patient, 8 to 10 milliliters of peripheral blood was collected into an EDTA anticoagulant tube. Ficoll Paque Plus density gradient separation was used to isolate PBMCs, and no additional T cell sorting was done. An Agilent 2100 Bioanalyzer and agarose gel were used to check RNA quality, while a NanoDrop 2000 measured RNA concentration.

Library creation used multiplex PCR. TCRdb shows the sequencer as Illumina HiSeq 4000. CDR3 regions were amplified by Arm-PCR with iRepertoire HTBI primers to construct TCR beta libraries. PCR products were gel purified before sequencing. Concerning the study's data processing: Gene usage analysis of CDR3 amino acid clonotypes used the roughly 60 TRBV and more than 13 TRBJ segments found across samples. Filtered high-quality paired reads were merged into contigs using COPE and FqMerger. BLAST was used to align contigs to IMGT TRBV, TRBD and TRBJ reference genes, with CDR3 defined following IMGT. Clonotypes above 0.1% frequency were classified as highly expanded clones. Repertoire diversity was measured by Shannon entropy, and V-J evenness by the Gini coefficient. A clonotype was considered public if more than one individual shared it. TCRdb handled the public reads itself, with Q25 trimming in fastp and clone calling in MiXCR, and kept productive beta chains. Rows matching on CDR3 protein sequence are summarized as one entry with the most common DNA and genes. It is TCRdb's table, rather than the study itself, that gives the V and J calls and clone size. The sample has about 500,000 distinct CDR3 sequences on record, 12% of them singletons. 7.5% to 9% of the sample is taken by the ten largest.

Regarding this clonotype: Its antigen target is currently unknown. One base separates it from a far larger clone, so it is likely a read error.

These data are also associated with another study on T cells in Graves' hyperthyroidism and ophthalmopathy. Taken from the second paper: Graves' hyperthyroidism was defined as stable when no progression to ophthalmopathy occurred over 18 months of follow-up. The hyperthyroidism patients were between 18 and 65 years old and newly diagnosed, with a disease duration of less than 2 months. Any patient with an uncontrolled infection, another autoimmune disease, pregnancy or lactation was excluded. Diagnoses relied on clinical symptoms, serum thyroxine and TRAb, thyroid ultrasound and orbital computed tomography. A first-round RT-PCR of the TCR CDR3 used the HTBI primer set with the Qiagen OneStep RT-PCR kit. Most expanded thyroid clonotypes (frequency above 0.001) were also detected in blood, suggesting blood repertoires may reflect thyroid immune responses. Ophthalmopathy was separated from stable hyperthyroidism by a 13 V-J signature model, with around 90% sensitivity and approximately 81% specificity obtained in cross-validation and 80%/75% obtained in testing. In validation, the model predicted progression to ophthalmopathy a median of around 6.5 months before onset, with roughly 70% sensitivity and 72.22% specificity. To identify distinguishing TCR V-J signatures, a discovery cohort of some 100 patients was used, comprising 40 to 45 with Graves' ophthalmopathy and around 57 with stable Graves' hyperthyroidism. An independent validation cohort of under 20 hyperthyroidism patients and 17 patients who later progressed to ophthalmopathy tested prospective prediction of ophthalmopathy. The 75 to 100 discovery patients were divided at random into training and test sets in a 7:3 ratio. In addition, the study compared T-cell repertoires in thyroid tissue and in blood from six Graves' hyperthyroidism patients. Once sampling was done, hyperthyroidism patients were given methimazole at a starting dose of 30 mg daily, whereas ophthalmopathy patients were given high-dose intravenous methylprednisolone. Libraries were constructed in a second round of multiplex PCR, after which size selection and purification were performed. Sequencing of the libraries was done on an Illumina HiSeq2000 using paired-end 100 bp reads. Raw data were processed with SOAPnuke, discarding reads with adapters, uncalled bases, mean Phred below 15, or no exact constant-primer or identifier match. COPE v1.2.5 was used to merge the high-quality paired reads, and each unique nucleotide sequence was defined as a clonotype. Clonotypes were aligned to IMGT TRBV, TRBD and TRBJ reference segments using MiTCR v1.1. Analysis was restricted to V-J combinations with a frequency above 0.0001, which covered roughly 99% of repertoires. The TCS score was defined as the ratio of F50 (clonal expansion) to E x V (chaos), calculated using BLOSUM62-based TCRdist between CDR3 peptides within each V-J. Welch's t-statistics and random forest reduced 500 to 550 V-J features to roughly 13, which were used in a naive Bayes classifier (R e1071). No statistical method was used to fix the sample size in advance, and group allocation was not hidden from the investigators. The paper reports TCR Vbeta CDR3 sequencing of over 120 peripheral blood samples: approximately 41 ophthalmopathy, 75 to 80 hyperthyroidism and around 17 progressor patients.

The receptor comes from a woman aged 25 to 45 with Graves disease. Donor details come from another sample of the same person, matched by shared clones. The V and J genes are TRBV11-2 and TRBJ2-7; a confident D gene designation cannot be given. Here the sequenced sample was peripheral blood mononuclear cells (PBMCs), taken at new diagnosis, from a patient treated with antithyroid drugs. The DNA sequence is as follows: TGTGCCAGCAGCTTGGCCATGAGATCCTACAATGAGCAGTACTTC. Its translation is CASSLAMRSYNEQYF.